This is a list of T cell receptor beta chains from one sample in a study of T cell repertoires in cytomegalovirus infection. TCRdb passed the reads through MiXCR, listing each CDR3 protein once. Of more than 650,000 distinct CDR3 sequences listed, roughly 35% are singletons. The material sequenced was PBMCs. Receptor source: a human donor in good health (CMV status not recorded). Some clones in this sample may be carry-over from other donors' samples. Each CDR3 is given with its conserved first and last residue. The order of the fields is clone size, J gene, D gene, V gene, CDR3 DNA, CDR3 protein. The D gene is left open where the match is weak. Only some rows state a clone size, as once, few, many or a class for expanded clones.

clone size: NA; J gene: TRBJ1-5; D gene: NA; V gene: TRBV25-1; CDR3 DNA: TGTGCCAGCAGTGGACAAGGGGGACATCAGCCCCAGCATTTT; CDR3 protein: CASSGQGGHQPQHF
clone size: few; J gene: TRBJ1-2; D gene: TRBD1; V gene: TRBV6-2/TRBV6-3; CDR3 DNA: TGTGCCAGCAGTTACACAGCTACAGGGGTGACGGCTAACTATGGCTACACCTTC; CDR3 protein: CASSYTATGVTANYGYTF
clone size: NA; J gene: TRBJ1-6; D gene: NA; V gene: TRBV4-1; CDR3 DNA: TGCGCCAGCAGCCAACCCCCGGACAGCTATAATTCACCCCTCCACTTT; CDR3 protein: CASSQPPDSYNSPLHF
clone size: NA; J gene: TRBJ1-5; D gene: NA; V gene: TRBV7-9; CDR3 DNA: TGTGCCAGCAGCCCTCCAGGGTACTATCAGCCCCAGCATTTT; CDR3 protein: CASSPPGYYQPQHF
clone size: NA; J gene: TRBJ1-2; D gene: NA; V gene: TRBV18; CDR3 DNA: TGTGCCAGCTCACCACCGCTTCTAAACTATGGCTACACCTTC; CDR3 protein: CASSPPLLNYGYTF
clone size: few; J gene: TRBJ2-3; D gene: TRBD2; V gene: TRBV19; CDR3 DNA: TGTGCCAGCGGGGGACTAGCGGGGGGAGTGGGCACAGATACGCAGTATTTT; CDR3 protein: CASGGLAGGVGTDTQYF
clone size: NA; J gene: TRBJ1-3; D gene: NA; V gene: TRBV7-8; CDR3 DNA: TGTGCCAGCAGCTTGCAGGGTTACTCTGGAAACACCATATATTTT; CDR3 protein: CASSLQGYSGNTIYF
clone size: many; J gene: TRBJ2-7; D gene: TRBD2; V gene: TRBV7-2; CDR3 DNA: TGTGCCAGCAGCTTAGGTGGTGAGGGACTAGCGGGAGTCAATATCTACGAGCAGTACTTC; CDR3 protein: CASSLGGEGLAGVNIYEQYF
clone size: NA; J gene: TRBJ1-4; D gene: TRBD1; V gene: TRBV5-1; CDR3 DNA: TGCGCCAGCAGCTTGGGGCGACCGGGACAGGCGAATGAAAAACTGTTTTTT; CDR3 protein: CASSLGRPGQANEKLFF
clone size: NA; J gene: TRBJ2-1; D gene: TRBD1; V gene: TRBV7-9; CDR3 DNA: TGTGCCAGCAGCTTTTACAGGGGCGGGAATGAGCAGTTCTTC; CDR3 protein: CASSFYRGGNEQFF
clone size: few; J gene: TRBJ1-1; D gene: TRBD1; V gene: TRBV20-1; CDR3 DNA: TGCACCCTAGGACAGGGGAGGGGTATGAACACTGAAGCTTTCTTT; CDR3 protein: CTLGQGRGMNTEAFF
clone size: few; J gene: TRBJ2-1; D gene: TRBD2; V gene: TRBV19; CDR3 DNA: TGTGCCAGTAGTATTCGTGTAGCGGGATCTTACAATGAGCAGTTCTTC; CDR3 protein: CASSIRVAGSYNEQFF
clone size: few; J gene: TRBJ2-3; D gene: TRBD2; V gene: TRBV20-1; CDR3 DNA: TGCAGTGCTTTCACCGGGACTAGTACAGATACGCAGTATTTT; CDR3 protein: CSAFTGTSTDTQYF
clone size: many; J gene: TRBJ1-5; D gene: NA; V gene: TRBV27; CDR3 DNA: TGTGCCAGCAGCTTAGTAGGGGCGAGCAATCAGCCCCAGCATTTT; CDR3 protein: CASSLVGASNQPQHF
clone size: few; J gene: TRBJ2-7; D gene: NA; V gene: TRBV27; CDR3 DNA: TGTGCCAGCAGGCCCGTTGGGGGCCGTTCCTACGAGCAGTACTTC; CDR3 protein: CASRPVGGRSYEQYF
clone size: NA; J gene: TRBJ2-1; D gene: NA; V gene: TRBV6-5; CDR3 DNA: TGTGCCAGCAGTTACTTAAGTTCTAGATCGGGCGAGCAGTTCTTC; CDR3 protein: CASSYLSSRSGEQFF
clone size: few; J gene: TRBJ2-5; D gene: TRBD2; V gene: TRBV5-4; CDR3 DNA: TGTGCCAGCAGCTTTCCGGGACTAGCGGCCCAAGAGACCCAGTACTTC; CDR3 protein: CASSFPGLAAQETQYF
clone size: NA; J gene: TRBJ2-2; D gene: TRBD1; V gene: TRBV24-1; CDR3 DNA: TGTGCCACCAGTGATTTCAGGACAGGGGGCACCGGGGAGCTGTTTTTT; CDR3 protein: CATSDFRTGGTGELFF